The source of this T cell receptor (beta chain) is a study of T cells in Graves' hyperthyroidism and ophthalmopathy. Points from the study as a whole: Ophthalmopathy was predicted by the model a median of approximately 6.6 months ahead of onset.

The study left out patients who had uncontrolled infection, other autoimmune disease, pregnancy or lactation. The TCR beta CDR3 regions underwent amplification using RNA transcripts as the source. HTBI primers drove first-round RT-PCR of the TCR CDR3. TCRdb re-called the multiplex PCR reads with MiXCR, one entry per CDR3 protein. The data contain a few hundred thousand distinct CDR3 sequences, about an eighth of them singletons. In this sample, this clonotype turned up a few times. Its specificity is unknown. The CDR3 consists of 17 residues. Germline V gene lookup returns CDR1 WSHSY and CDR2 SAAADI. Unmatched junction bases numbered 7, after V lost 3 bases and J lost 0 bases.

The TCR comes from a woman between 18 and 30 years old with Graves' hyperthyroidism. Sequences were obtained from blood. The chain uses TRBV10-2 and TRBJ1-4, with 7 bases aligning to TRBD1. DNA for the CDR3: TGCGCCAGCAGTGAAGAGACAGGGACCACAACTAATGAAAAACTGTTTTTT. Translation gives CASSEETGTTTNEKLFF.